Listed here are 20 T cell receptor beta chains from one sample, sequenced in a study of shared clonotypes between healthy human individuals. TCRdb keeps only in-frame clones here, not all; method: immunoSEQ multiplex PCR. The profile shows millions of clones, 85% to 95% of them singletons. Terminally differentiated effector memory CD45RA+ cells were left out of the naive CD8 fraction, which was CD45RO-negative and positively selected for CCR7. Sequences were obtained from naive CD8+ T cells from PBMCs. Every receptor here comes from a man aged 18 to 30 in good health. Some clones in this sample may be carry-over from other donors' samples.

This chain's CDR3 is CASSKGQGSSMVYEQYF. CDR3 DNA: TGTGCCAGCAGCAAAGGACAGGGATCCTCCATGGTCTACGAGCAGTACTTC. The chain is built from TRBV28 and TRBJ2-7; 8 nucleotides match TRBD1. The junction had 16 bases not matched to a gene; V was cut back by 6 bases and J by 3 bases. In germline, CDR1 is MDHEN, CDR2 SYDVKM. This CDR3 is 17 amino acids long.

This clone appeared a single time. The rearrangement links TRBV7-9 to TRBJ1-4, with D unresolved. V was trimmed by 5 bases and J by 4 bases, leaving 14 bases between them. The CDR3 spans 15 residues. The germline V gene has CDR1 SEHNR and CDR2 FQNEAQ (reference sequence). CDR3 coding DNA: TGTGCCAGCAGCCTAAGTCCGGGCCGTAATGAAAAACTGTTTTTT. The encoded protein is CASSLSPGRNEKLFF. Variable domain in full (rest from reference TRBV7-9 and TRBJ1-4): DTGVSQNPRHKITKRGQNVTFRCDPISEHNRLYWYRQTLGQGPEFLTYFQNEAQLEKSRLLSDRFSAERPKGSFSTLEIQRTEQGDSAMYLCASSLSPGRNEKLFFGSGTQLSVL.

Points on this clone: This specimen includes other DNA sequences encoding the same CDR3. The CDR3 loop reads CASSLAGGSYEQYF. CDR3 sequence (DNA): TGTGCCAGCAGCTTAGCGGGAGGTTCCTACGAGCAGTACTTC. The chain couples TRBV7-9 to TRBJ2-7, with a possible D match to TRBD2 (6 bases). CDR3 length: 14 amino acids. The V gene lost 0 bases and the J gene lost 1 base, with 7 bases spanning the gap. CDR1 and CDR2 from the germline V gene are SEHNR and FQNEAQ (reference sequence).

The gene calls are TRBV11-2 and TRBJ2-4, with D tentatively TRBD1 (6 bases). This CDR3 region has 14 residues. V dropped 5 bases and J dropped 2 bases, with 10 bases sitting between them. Germline CDR1 SGHAT, CDR2 FQNNGV. The CDR3 region is CASSVTGTKNIQYF. CDR3 DNA sequence: TGTGCCAGCAGCGTAACAGGGACCAAAAACATTCAGTACTTC.

The chain employs TRBV9 and TRBJ2-2; TRBD2 agrees at 14 bases. V lost 2 bases and J lost 2; bases outside the gene matches: 2. In germline, CDR1 is SGDLS, CDR2 YYNGEE. The CDR3 sequence is 17 residues long. The CDR3 nucleotides are TGTGCCAGCAGCGTTGGACTAGCGGGAGGCAACACCGGGGAGCTGTTTTTT. Translating gives CASSVGLAGGNTGELFF.

The rearrangement joins TRBV29-1 to TRBJ2-3; 7 bases are a match to TRBD1. V trimming: 0 bases; J trimming: 6 bases; junction bases outside the gene matches: 9. Germline CDR1 and CDR2: SQVTM and ANQGSEA. The CDR3 sequence is 15 residues long. The CDR3 nucleotides read TGCAGCGTTGAAGATCGAGGGGGCTCTACCGATACGCAGTATTTT. Protein: CSVEDRGGSTDTQYF.

This clone was found once. The chain employs TRBV5-5 and TRBJ2-3, with D unclear. V was cut by 0 bases and J by 2 bases, with 4 bases left in between. The CDR3 contains 13 residues. Germline loops: CDR1 SGHKS, CDR2 YYEKEE (reference sequence). Here the CDR3 reads CASSLVPTDTQYF. Here the CDR3 DNA reads TGTGCCAGCAGCTTGGTCCCCACAGATACGCAGTATTTT.

The genes are TRBV27 and TRBJ2-7; the D gene is possibly TRBD1 (6 bases). Germline V gene sequence: CDR1 MNHEY, CDR2 SMNVEV (reference sequence). The CDR3 covers 13 residues. V was shortened by 3 bases and J by 5 bases, with 11 bases between the two germline ends. The CDR3 sequence is CASSFRDMDEQYF. As DNA, the CDR3 is TGTGCCAGCAGTTTCCGGGACATGGACGAGCAGTACTTC.

A single count supports this clone. The gene calls are TRBV4-1 and TRBJ2-5; D unclear. This CDR3 region has 15 residues. The ends were cut back, 2 bases at V and 5 bases at J, with 15 bases in the middle. Germline lookup yields CDR1 MGHRA and CDR2 YSYEKL. CDR3 in DNA: TGCGCCAGCAGCCAAACCTGGGCCACGGCGGAGACCCAGTACTTC. Its protein product is CASSQTWATAETQYF.

The rearrangement joins TRBV27 to TRBJ1-1, with a possible D match to TRBD1 (6 bases). Looked up from germline, CDR1 is MNHEY and CDR2 is SMNVEV (reference sequence). This CDR3 is built from 16 residues. Deletions cut 5 bases from V and 3 bases from J, with 19 bases between. The CDR3 bases are TGTGCCAGCAGTCCCCTCTTTACGGACAGCCACACTGAAGCTTTCTTT. Its protein is CASSPLFTDSHTEAFF.

The gene calls are TRBV18 and TRBJ2-7; D remains unclear. Deletions cut 2 bases from V and 4 bases from J, with 12 bases between. Germline CDR1 is KGHSH and CDR2 is LQKENI. The CDR3 is made up of 14 amino acids. CDR3 in DNA: TGTGCCAGCTCACCAGTTGATAAATGGTACGAGCAGTACTTC. Amino acid sequence: CASSPVDKWYEQYF.

The chain combines TRBV6-5 with TRBJ1-2; 12 bases are shared with TRBD1. The CDR3 runs to 14 residues. CDR1 and CDR2 from the germline V gene are MNHEY and SVGAGI. V lost 6 bases, J lost 8 bases, and 7 bases stayed unmatched. The CDR3 reads CASRAGTGGIGYTF. Written as DNA, the CDR3 is TGTGCCAGCAGAGCCGGGACAGGGGGCATAGGCTACACCTTC.

The chain uses TRBV19 and TRBJ1-1; D unresolved. Trimming removed 0 bases from V and 3 bases from J, with 8 bases in between. The CDR3 contains 14 residues. Germline V gene data show CDR1 as LNHDA and CDR2 as SQIVND (reference sequence). CDR3 coding DNA: TGTGCCAGTAGTATAGATCAAGTGTACACTGAAGCTTTCTTT. Residues: CASSIDQVYTEAFF.

The J gene is TRBJ1-5, the V gene TRBV5-6; D remains unclear. V lost 0 bases to trimming and J lost 5 bases, with 9 bases between them. Looked up from germline, CDR1 is SGHDT and CDR2 is YYEEEE. CDR3 size: 14 residues. DNA of the CDR3: TGTGCCAGCAGCTTGGGGCAGGATTATCAGCCCCAGCATTTT. Residues: CASSLGQDYQPQHF.

The chain combines TRBV19 with TRBJ2-1; TRBD1 agrees at 8 bases. The CDR3 consists of 16 residues. The germline V gene has CDR1 LNHDA and CDR2 SQIVND (reference sequence). V lost 7 bases to trimming and J lost 4 bases; unmatched junction nucleotides: 12. DNA for the CDR3: TGTGCCAGTAACCCAAGGAAGGGGGACAGGTACAATGAGCAGTTCTTC. Residues: CASNPRKGDRYNEQFF.

For this clone: This CDR3 is also generated by other DNA sequences in the sample. The chain recombines TRBV9 with TRBJ2-7, with D perhaps TRBD2 (7 bases). CDR3 length equals 15 residues. The germline V gene encodes CDR1 SGDLS and CDR2 YYNGEE. V gave up 4 bases and J gave up 2 bases, with 16 bases separating them. This CDR3 reads CASSPGGGGTYEQYF. Written as DNA, the CDR3 is TGTGCCAGCAGCCCCGGGGGAGGGGGGACCTACGAGCAGTACTTC.

This clone has only a few counts. The CDR3 here is CATSPGTGGYEQYF. Here the CDR3 DNA reads TGTGCCACTTCACCCGGGACAGGGGGCTACGAGCAGTACTTC. The gene calls are TRBV11-2 and TRBJ2-7, with 11 bases identical to TRBD1. The J segment lost 3 bases and the V segment lost 10 bases, leaving 8 bases of the junction unmatched. The germline CDR1 and CDR2 sequences are SGHAT and FQNNGV. The CDR3 totals 14 residues.

This sequence joins TRBV7-9 and TRBJ1-6, with no clear D. Germline assignment: CDR1 SEHNR and CDR2 FQNEAQ (reference sequence). Deletions cut 3 bases from V and 7 bases from J, with 7 bases between. There are 13 residues in the CDR3. The CDR3 sequence: CASSLENNSPLHF. For the CDR3, the DNA is TGTGCCAGCAGCTTGGAGAACAATTCACCCCTCCACTTT.

Regarding this clone: Other DNA sequences in the sample encode the same CDR3. The V and J genes are TRBV7-2 and TRBJ2-7, with 7 bases that match TRBD2. The CDR3 sequence is 14 residues long. With 3 bases clipped from V and 1 base from J, the junction kept 3 bases outside the gene matches. Germline loops: CDR1 SGHTA, CDR2 FQGNSA. The CDR3 nucleotides read TGTGCCAGCAGCTTCTCTAGCGGTTCCTACGAGCAGTACTTC. The encoded protein is CASSFSSGSYEQYF.

This chain's CDR3 is CASSLRQSSGNTIYF. Here the CDR3 DNA reads TGTGCCAGCAGCTTAAGGCAGTCCTCTGGAAACACCATATATTTT. The chain combines TRBV7-9 with TRBJ1-3; no definite D call. CDR1 is SEHNR and CDR2 is FQNEAQ in the germline V gene (reference sequence). Trimming shortened V by 2 bases and J by 0 bases, and 8 bases separated the two germline ends. The CDR3 contains 15 residues.